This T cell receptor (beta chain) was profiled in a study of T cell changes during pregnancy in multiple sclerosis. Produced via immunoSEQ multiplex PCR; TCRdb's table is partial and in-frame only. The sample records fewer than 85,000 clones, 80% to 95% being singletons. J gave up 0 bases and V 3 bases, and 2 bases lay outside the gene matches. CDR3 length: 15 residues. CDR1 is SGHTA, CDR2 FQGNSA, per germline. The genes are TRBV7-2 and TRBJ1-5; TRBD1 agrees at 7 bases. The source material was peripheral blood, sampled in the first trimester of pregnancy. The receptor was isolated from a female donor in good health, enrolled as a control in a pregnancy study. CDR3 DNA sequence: TGTGCCAGCAGCTTTCGACAGGGTAGCAATCAGCCCCAGCATTTT. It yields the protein CASSFRQGSNQPQHF.